The rows below give T cell receptor beta chains drawn from one sample of a study of blood T cell repertoires in COVID-19. Profiled with immunoSEQ multiplex PCR; TCRdb holds only in-frame clones, not every one. The table lists more than 150,000 clones, approximately 85% of them singletons. Sample: PBMCs or T cells enriched from blood (not recorded which). The origin of the receptors is a man aged 35 to 55 who had recovered from COVID-19. CDR3s include the opening cysteine and the closing phenylalanine or tryptophan.

cdr3_length: 12; v_call: TRBV29-1; cdr3_aa: CSADRVGLEAFF
cdr3_length: 14; v_call: TRBV5-1; cdr3_aa: CASSGTSGAGELFF
cdr3_length: 12; v_call: TRBV30; cdr3_aa: CAWSSNQVGYTF
cdr3_length: 16; v_call: TRBV28; cdr3_aa: CASSPSSGSLYNEQFF
cdr3_length: 16; v_call: TRBV4-3; cdr3_aa: CASSQVGGHLNTEAFF
cdr3_length: 15; v_call: TRBV6-1; cdr3_aa: CASRSAGTANQPQHF
cdr3_length: 17; v_call: TRBV4-3; cdr3_aa: CASSQGALSGLDSPLHF
cdr3_length: 19; v_call: TRBV5-4; cdr3_aa: CASSWDGLAGIPQGSEQYF
cdr3_length: 14; v_call: TRBV28; cdr3_aa: CASSLLARGGQKHF
cdr3_length: 15; v_call: TRBV18; cdr3_aa: CASSPSSGSRETQYF
cdr3_length: 16; v_call: TRBV18; cdr3_aa: CASSPRGQNSNQPQHF
cdr3_length: 16; v_call: TRBV11-2; cdr3_aa: CASSLDQAGATYEQYF
cdr3_length: 14; v_call: TRBV27; cdr3_aa: CASKVGGLHYGYTF
cdr3_length: 12; v_call: TRBV12-3/TRBV12-4; cdr3_aa: CASRSSSNEQFF
cdr3_length: 16; v_call: TRBV6-5; cdr3_aa: CASSYQLAGPYNEQFF
cdr3_length: 12; v_call: TRBV5-1; cdr3_aa: CASTVEGAEAFF
cdr3_length: 18; v_call: TRBV21-1; cdr3_aa: CASSSRTGTTQSNQPQHF
cdr3_length: 13; v_call: TRBV3-1/TRBV3-2; cdr3_aa: CASSLRSGGGYTF
cdr3_length: 13; v_call: TRBV5-1; cdr3_aa: CASSFAGDYGYTF
cdr3_length: 20; v_call: TRBV12-5; cdr3_aa: CASGFTLRDSLTTPNEKLFF
cdr3_length: 11; v_call: TRBV12-3/TRBV12-4; cdr3_aa: CASSRQAEAFF
cdr3_length: 15; v_call: TRBV14; cdr3_aa: CASSQDWTSEETQYF
cdr3_length: 14; v_call: TRBV19; cdr3_aa: CASSRQVRSYEQYF
cdr3_length: 16; v_call: TRBV4-1; cdr3_aa: CASSQDSLLRNQPQHF
cdr3_length: 16; v_call: TRBV3-1/TRBV3-2; cdr3_aa: CASSQGPSGSADEQFF
cdr3_length: 13; v_call: TRBV5-1; cdr3_aa: CASSSGDIYGYTF
cdr3_length: 15; v_call: TRBV19; cdr3_aa: CASSFDRVGNSPLHF
cdr3_length: 14; v_call: TRBV9; cdr3_aa: CASSGLDGNYEQFF
cdr3_length: 15; v_call: TRBV5-4; cdr3_aa: CASSSRVGGLNGYTF